The present entry profiles one T cell receptor (beta chain) with its context. What it binds is unknown. The data stem from a study of cytomegalovirus exposure and HLA in healthy donors. Study observations and caveats: Later analysis suggested links between common viral pathogens and several top significant clusters. The authors later found HLA-associated TCR beta chains more clonally expanded than equally common others.

Samples came from healthy bone marrow donors. The PCR had 60 Vbeta and 13 Jbeta primers. Original analysis: Approximately 9.9 million shared chains were among the about 80 million unique TCR beta chains that a later analysis counted. Assay: immunoSEQ multiplex PCR; the TCRdb copy retains only in-frame clones and omits some. For V, J and clone size, that table is used; D and trimming come from the DNA. The table includes approximately 170,000 clones, around 86% detected once. The CDR3 consists of 15 residues. Germline lookup yields CDR1 SGHRS and CDR2 YFSETQ. V lost 6 bases, J lost 6 bases, and 6 bases stayed unmatched.

This receptor was taken from a human donor in good health. The V call is TRBV5-1, the J call TRBJ2-1, with 13 bases fitting TRBD2. The source material was PBMCs. In DNA form, the CDR3 reads TGCGCCAGCAACCCAACTAGCGGGGGGGCCAATGAGCAGTTCTTC. It encodes CASNPTSGGANEQFF.